A single sample gave rise to the 5 T cell receptor beta chains below, sequenced in a study of blood T cell repertoires in COVID-19. Repertoires were generated with immunoSEQ multiplex PCR, while TCRdb's copy carries only in-frame clones and drops some. The sample yields about 160,000 clones, about 93% seen once. The material sequenced was peripheral blood. The receptors here all came from a woman aged 50 to 60 with acute or convalescent COVID-19.

The V gene is TRBV10-3, the J gene TRBJ1-2; 7 bases map to TRBD1. V dropped 6 bases and J dropped 6; count of bases not matched to a gene: 10. This CDR3 contains 14 residues. Germline loops: CDR1 ENHRY, CDR2 SYGVKD. CDR3 region: CAISDRARDNGYTF. The CDR3 nucleotides read TGTGCCATCAGCGACAGGGCTAGGGATAATGGCTACACCTTC.

The chain is built from TRBV5-6 and TRBJ1-2, with D possibly TRBD1 on 6 matching bases. The germline V gene has CDR1 SGHDT and CDR2 YYEEEE. The CDR3 is 14 residues long. V lost 4 bases and J 2 bases, leaving 12 bases between the germline ends. CDR3 nucleotides: TGTGCCAGCAGCCCGACAGGAAACAACTATGGCTACACCTTC. Protein sequence: CASSPTGNNYGYTF.

A few counts support this clone. The chain has TRBV6-5 and TRBJ2-2, with D tentatively TRBD1 (6 bases). The CDR3 is made up of 13 amino acids. V lost 8 bases and J lost 4, with 11 bases in between. Germline loops: CDR1 MNHEY, CDR2 SVGAGI. The DNA for the CDR3 is TGTGCCAGCGAGGGGGTCGGCACCGGGGAGCTGTTTTTT. Its protein is CASEGVGTGELFF.

The J gene is TRBJ1-6, the V gene TRBV6-5; the D gene is possibly TRBD1 (6 bases). This CDR3 contains 13 residues. Germline V gives CDR1 MNHEY, CDR2 SVGAGI. V was pared by 6 bases and J by 10 bases, with 13 bases between. Written as DNA, the CDR3 is TGTGCCAGCAGACAGGGATCGGGGTCACCCCTCCACTTT. It translates to CASRQGSGSPLHF.

The chain joins TRBV6-5 to TRBJ2-2, with D possibly TRBD1 on 6 matching bases. V shed 6 bases and J shed 1 base, with 12 bases lying between them. This CDR3 contains 15 residues. CDR1 and CDR2 (germline): MNHEY, SVGAGI. CDR3 in DNA: TGTGCCAGCAGATCCGGGACACTGAACACCGGGGAGCTGTTTTTT. It encodes CASRSGTLNTGELFF.